This T cell receptor (beta chain) was sequenced during a study of PD-L1 blockade in urothelial cancer. Study-level information: Starting around 2014, patients were given atezolizumab (1,200 mg intravenously every 3 weeks). Male patients with bladder-origin urothelial cancer numbered about 85% of the roughly 29.

The CDR3 is 14 residues long. V gave up 4 bases and J gave up 2 bases, with 13 bases separating them. Germline CDR1 SGDLS, CDR2 YYNGEE. General study results and limits: Pretreatment clonality of the blood TCR repertoire below the median was predictive of superior survival.

On this clone itself: Its target is unknown.

Time point denoted: peripheral blood 6 weeks after treatment start. The repertoire was sequenced with immunoSEQ multiplex PCR; TCRdb's copy has only in-frame clones and lacks some. This table has approximately 93,000 clones, 70% to 90% appearing once. The genes are TRBV9 and TRBJ2-7; D might be TRBD1 (6 bases). This specimen was PBMCs, taken around atezolizumab (anti-PD-L1) treatment. The sequence was obtained from a man aged 70 or older with urothelial cancer. DNA of the CDR3: TGTGCCAGCAGCCCCCAACAGGGAGCCTACGAGCAGTACTTC. This sequence encodes CASSPQQGAYEQYF.